This note documents a single TCR beta chain sequence. The clone's antigen remains unknown. No much larger clonotype is one base removed from it; base qualities were not supplied. Library preparation employed the immunoSEQ multiplex PCR assay. TCRbeta CDR3 sequencing was performed as a commercial service by an external provider. As for how the authors treated the data: The analyses used productive nucleotide sequences together with amino acid sequences obtained by in silico translation. Diversity was quantified by Renyi entropy over a range of alpha values, with sample size equalised by taking the median of 200 repeated subsamples. For clustering, the distance between each pair of repertoires was computed as one minus the Chao-modified Jaccard index, which corrected for under-sampling. Frequency-weighted overlap with synovial clonotypes was computed at 200 sample sizes with 200 draws without replacement at each size, and the value at the size of the smaller sample was reported. Imported from immuneACCESS, the table was reduced by TCRdb to in-frame sequences with V and J called. These copies leave out some clones; in studies compared against another copy, an unresolved V gene accounts for under half, and the cause of the remainder is not known. V, J and clone size were drawn from that table, and D and trimming were deduced from the DNA. The sample table holds some 33,000 clones, of which approximately 94% were seen once. The top ten hold around 0.67% of the sample.

The sequenced samples came from patients who had active juvenile idiopathic arthritis. Right after thawing, the cells went straight into sorting, and Live/Dead Fixable Near-IR Stain was used to exclude dead cells. The germline V gene encodes CDR1 SGHTA and CDR2 FQGNSA. The germline ends are 21 bases apart after V is trimmed by 10 bases and J by 6 bases. Spanning cysteine to phenylalanine, the CDR3 consists of 14 amino acids. Left in the record is the CDR3 DNA by itself, 42 bases read in frame from the first base. These data are taken from a study of circulating and synovial CD4+ cells in juvenile arthritis (dated by TCRdb to between 2013 and 2015). Regarding the study in general: Within each patient, the study compared the TCRbeta CDR3 repertoires of three groups: circulating HLA-DR+ CD4 T cells, bulk blood CD4 T cells, and synovial CD4 T cells. Repertoire sequencing was performed with the aim of confirming enrichment of synovial clonotypes in a circulating synovial-like CD4 T cell subset.

Overall results and qualifications from the work: Because overlap with synovium was found to increase with sequencing depth, the full repertoire overlap was likely underestimated by the measured shared-clonotype fractions. Because T cell genome counts differed by at least an order of magnitude between CPL and bulk blood CD4 samples, sample-size effects were addressed. Lower diversity was observed in synovial and circulating pathogenic-like lymphocyte repertoires than in bulk blood CD4 repertoires, and some CPL samples were found to be as oligoclonal as synovium. No difference between circulating pathogenic-like lymphocytes and bulk blood T cells was detected by traditional Vbeta family usage analysis. Circulating pathogenic-like lymphocytes clustered with synovial T cells and shared a substantially higher fraction of CDR3 sequences with synovium than bulk blood.

Material for sequencing was CD4+ T cells from blood. The V and J genes are TRBV7-2 and TRBJ1-1, and possibly TRBD1, on 6 matching bases. The clonotype originates from a human donor with juvenile idiopathic arthritis. The nucleotide sequence is TGTGCCACCCTCGAGGGCAGGGGTAATCCTGAAGCTTTCTTT. Its protein product is CATLEGRGNPEAFF.